The rows below give T cell receptor beta chains drawn from one sample of a study of blood T cell repertoires in COVID-19. Generated by immunoSEQ multiplex PCR, the TCRdb table keeps only in-frame clones and is missing some. This table holds 110,000 or so clones, roughly 90% found once. The sequenced material came from peripheral blood. The receptors stem from a man between 65 and 85 years old who had recovered from COVID-19. Both conserved end residues are part of each CDR3. A D gene is named only where the DNA matches it firmly. Clone size is shown for a subset of rows, as once, few, many or a class of expanded clone.

.,16,.,TRBJ2-7,TRBV5-4,CASSLAGGLSSYEQYF,TGTGCCAGCAGCTTGGCCGGGGGGCTGAGCTCCTACGAGCAGTACTTC
once,15,.,TRBJ2-6,TRBV6-5,CASKGRSSGANVLTF,TGTGCCAGCAAAGGGAGGAGCTCTGGGGCCAACGTCCTGACTTTC
.,16,.,TRBJ2-1,TRBV4-2,CASSPRTSSSYNEQFF,TGTGCCAGCAGCCCCCGGACATCCAGCTCCTACAATGAGCAGTTCTTC
.,16,TRBD1,TRBJ1-2,TRBV6-1,CASSEPLGQPNYGYTF,TGTGCCAGCAGTGAACCGCTGGGACAGCCTAACTATGGCTACACCTTC
.,15,.,TRBJ1-6,TRBV7-2,CASSLSVPGLRALHF,TGTGCCAGCAGCTTATCAGTCCCGGGTTTGCGAGCCCTCCACTTT
.,15,.,TRBJ2-1,TRBV28,CASSWGDFSYNEQFF,TGTGCCAGCAGCTGGGGGGACTTCTCCTACAATGAGCAGTTCTTC
.,15,TRBD2,TRBJ2-1,TRBV7-3,CASSFLAGALNEQFF,TGTGCCAGCAGCTTTCTAGCGGGGGCCTTAAATGAGCAGTTCTTC
.,16,TRBD1,TRBJ1-2,TRBV3-1/TRBV3-2,CASSQDPQGQGLGYTF,TGTGCCAGCAGCCAAGACCCCCAGGGACAGGGACTTGGCTACACCTTC
few,15,.,TRBJ2-6,TRBV6-1,CASQRRQAGANVLTF,TGTGCCTCCCAGCGGCGACAGGCTGGGGCCAACGTCCTGACTTTC
.,13,.,TRBJ2-3,TRBV5-1,CASSLGSTDTQYF,TGCGCCAGCAGCCTCGGGAGCACAGATACGCAGTATTTT
.,14,.,TRBJ1-4,TRBV4-3,CASSHGPTGEKLFF,TGCGCCAGCAGCCACGGACCTACGGGGGAAAAACTGTTTTTT
.,18,TRBD2,TRBJ2-1,TRBV9,CASSPRPREGTIYNEQFF,TGTGCCAGCAGCCCGCGCCCTAGGGAGGGAACAATATACAATGAGCAGTTCTTC
.,13,.,TRBJ2-1,TRBV5-6,CASSLGAGREQFF,TGTGCCAGCAGCTTGGGGGCAGGTCGGGAGCAGTTCTTC
.,13,.,TRBJ2-7,TRBV20-1,CSASWRLPYEQYF,TGCAGTGCTAGTTGGAGACTGCCCTACGAGCAGTACTTC
.,12,.,TRBJ2-7,TRBV6-6,CASRTRDYEQYF,TGTGCCAGCAGAACTCGGGATTACGAGCAGTACTTC
.,13,.,TRBJ1-1,TRBV19,CAARGGMNTEAFF,TGTGCCGCCCGGGGGGGGATGAACACTGAAGCTTTCTTT
few,15,.,TRBJ2-2,TRBV9,CASSVDRTHTGELFF,TGTGCCAGCAGCGTAGACAGAACTCACACCGGGGAGCTGTTTTTT
.,14,TRBD1,TRBJ2-5,TRBV2,CASSQQTGEETQYF,TGTGCCAGCAGCCAACAGACAGGGGAAGAGACCCAGTACTTC
.,16,.,TRBJ1-6,TRBV7-6,CASSLEVTGINSPLHF,TGTGCCAGCAGCTTAGAAGTTACAGGGATTAATTCACCCCTCCACTTT
few,13,.,TRBJ2-3,TRBV19,CASKRPEADTQYF,TGTGCCAGTAAAAGGCCAGAGGCAGATACGCAGTATTTT
.,12,.,TRBJ1-2,TRBV28,CAAGSGFGGYTF,TGTGCCGCTGGCAGCGGCTTCGGTGGCTACACCTTC
.,17,.,TRBJ1-5,TRBV6-1,CASSEAGSSWSNQPQHF,TGTGCCAGCAGTGAAGCGGGGAGTAGCTGGAGCAATCAGCCCCAGCATTTT
few,11,.,TRBJ2-5,TRBV3-1/TRBV3-2,CASSLRETQYF,TGTGCCAGCAGCCTACGGGAGACCCAGTACTTC
.,14,TRBD1,TRBJ1-2,TRBV7-8,CASSPQTGAYGYTF,TGTGCCAGCAGCCCTCAGACAGGGGCCTATGGCTACACCTTC
once,14,.,TRBJ2-2,TRBV7-3,CASSLLPNTGELFF,TGTGCCAGCAGCTTACTCCCTAACACCGGGGAGCTGTTTTTT
.,17,TRBD2,TRBJ2-4,TRBV4-3,CASSQAIQGSGGYIQYF,TGCGCCAGCAGCCAAGCCATTCAAGGTTCCGGGGGGTACATTCAGTACTTC
.,20,TRBD1,TRBJ1-2,TRBV7-8,CASSRVRRGVDRVFSYGYTF,TGTGCCAGCAGCCGAGTGCGCCGCGGTGTAGACAGGGTGTTTTCCTATGGCTACACCTTC
few,16,.,TRBJ2-4,TRBV9,CASSVAGSLAKNIQYF,TGTGCCAGCAGCGTAGCCGGGTCCTTAGCCAAAAACATTCAGTACTTC
once,15,.,TRBJ2-1,TRBV6-4,CATHTPTISYNEQFF,TGTGCCACCCATACTCCGACAATTTCCTACAATGAGCAGTTCTTC
.,15,TRBD2,TRBJ2-1,TRBV30,CAYTRAGDPYNEQFF,TGTGCCTACACTCGGGCGGGAGACCCCTACAATGAGCAGTTCTTC
.,16,TRBD2,TRBJ2-3,TRBV7-6,CASSATSGGATDTQYF,TGTGCCAGCAGCGCTACTAGCGGGGGGGCAACAGATACGCAGTATTTT
.,15,TRBD1,TRBJ1-4,TRBV6-2/TRBV6-3,CASSYVGGYMEKLFF,TGTGCCAGCAGTTATGTAGGGGGCTACATGGAAAAACTGTTTTTT
.,13,.,TRBJ2-5,TRBV5-5,CASSPHFLETQYF,TGTGCCAGCAGCCCCCATTTTTTAGAGACCCAGTACTTC
few,15,TRBD1,TRBJ2-3,TRBV6-2/TRBV6-3,CASSSRGRGTDTQYF,TGTGCCAGCAGTTCCAGGGGGCGCGGGACAGATACGCAGTATTTT
few,13,TRBD2,TRBJ2-1,TRBV16,CASSQRGGNEQFF,TGTGCCAGCAGCCAACGCGGGGGCAATGAGCAGTTCTTC
once,13,TRBD2,TRBJ2-7,TRBV30,CAWSVGEGYEQYF,TGTGCCTGGAGTGTAGGGGAGGGTTACGAGCAGTACTTC
.,14,TRBD1,TRBJ2-1,TRBV28,CASIGDRLYNEQFF,TGTGCCAGCATCGGGGACAGGCTTTACAATGAGCAGTTCTTC
.,16,.,TRBJ2-1,TRBV28,CASSLTGGSRHNEQFF,TGTGCCAGCAGTTTGACTGGCGGAAGCAGACACAATGAGCAGTTCTTC
.,14,.,TRBJ1-1,TRBV2,CASRTGLGYTEAFF,TGTGCCAGCAGGACGGGGTTGGGATACACTGAAGCTTTCTTT
.,15,TRBD1,TRBJ2-5,TRBV5-1,CASSLAGTAEETQYF,TGCGCCAGCAGCTTGGCCGGGACAGCTGAAGAGACCCAGTACTTC
.,14,.,TRBJ2-3,TRBV5-1,CASSLEVAADTQYF,TGCGCCAGCAGCTTGGAAGTAGCAGCAGATACGCAGTATTTT
.,14,.,TRBJ1-2,TRBV28,CASSFSEANYGYTF,TGTGCCAGCAGTTTTTCAGAGGCTAACTATGGCTACACCTTC
.,16,.,TRBJ2-3,TRBV4-1,CASSRSVAISTDTQYF,TGCGCCAGCAGCCGTAGCGTTGCAATTAGCACAGATACGCAGTATTTT
.,15,.,TRBJ1-1,TRBV18,CASSAAANMNTEAFF,TGTGCCAGCTCAGCGGCAGCCAACATGAACACTGAAGCTTTCTTT
once,14,TRBD1,TRBJ2-7,TRBV19,CASSVRQGGYEQYF,TGTGCCAGTAGTGTACGACAGGGGGGTTACGAGCAGTACTTC
.,14,TRBD1,TRBJ1-6,TRBV2,CASSPGQGGSPLHF,TGTGCCAGCAGCCCGGGACAGGGAGGTTCACCCCTCCACTTT
.,15,TRBD1,TRBJ2-7,TRBV15,CATSIRDRGSYEQYF,TGTGCCACCAGCATTCGGGACAGGGGCTCCTACGAGCAGTACTTC
.,14,TRBD1,TRBJ2-7,TRBV7-2,CASSSRTGAYEQYF,TGTGCCAGCAGCTCTAGGACAGGGGCCTACGAGCAGTACTTC
.,15,TRBD1,TRBJ1-5,TRBV6-5,CASRDGQGADQPQHF,TGTGCCAGCAGGGACGGACAGGGGGCGGATCAGCCCCAGCATTTT
.,17,TRBD2,TRBJ2-3,TRBV14,CASSQGGLADYTDTQYF,TGTGCCAGCAGCCAAGGGGGACTAGCGGATTACACAGATACGCAGTATTTT